Presented here are 27 T cell receptor beta chains from one specimen sequenced in a study of CXCR3-negative and CXCR3-positive naive CD8 T cells (dated by TCRdb to the late 2010s). Results the study describes overall, beyond this receptor: TRB CDR3s from CXCR3-positive naive cells showed higher hydrophobicity (lower Kidera factor 4), lower energy, and higher strength and volume indices than CXCR3-negative naive cells.

The listed sequencing device is NextSeq 550. The Human TCR Profiling Kit (MiLaboratory) was used to prepare UMI-labeled 5' RACE TRB cDNA libraries. Each entry corresponds to one CDR3 protein sequence from reads that TCRdb reprocessed, and DNA is not given. The sample table on file contains around 60,000 distinct CDR3 sequences. The leading ten clones occupy about 0.49% of the sample. Antigen specificity for these receptors is unknown. What was sequenced was naive CXCR3+ CD8+ T cells from blood. The sample's cell subset or site label, decoded: CD45RO-CCR7+CD27+CD95- naive CD8+ T cells expressing CXCR3 (TNR3+). These receptors were collected from a human donor in good health. Some clones in this sample may be carry-over from other donors' samples.

This chain links TRBV7-7 with TRBJ2-2; the TCRdb call, TRBD2, lacks DNA for checking. Germline CDR1 reads SSHAT; CDR2 reads FNYEAQ (reference sequence). This CDR3 spans 21 amino acids. This CDR3 reads CASSLGLLSGGPKMNTGELFF.

This chain joins TRBV19 and TRBJ1-1; TCRdb proposes TRBD1, but this gene call is untestable without DNA. Germline lookup yields CDR1 LNHDA and CDR2 SQIVND (reference sequence). The CDR3 extends over 14 amino acids. The CDR3 loop is CASSFGTENTEAFF.

The V call is TRBV7-3, the J call TRBJ2-3; with no DNA, the TCRdb D assignment of TRBD1 cannot be verified. Germline loops: CDR1 SGHTA, CDR2 FQGTGA. This CDR3 comprises 16 residues. The CDR3 region is CASSLAPAGGTDTQYF. Using reference TRBV7-3 and TRBJ2-3 for the parts outside the CDR3, the full variable domain is GAGVSQTPSNKVTEKGKYVELRCDPISGHTALYWYRQSLGQGPEFLIYFQGTGAADDSGLPNDRFFAVRPEGSVSTLKIQRTERGDSAVYLCASSLAPAGGTDTQYFGPGTRLTVL.

This sequence joins TRBV12-3 or TRBV12-4 and TRBJ2-1. This CDR3 comprises 12 residues. CDR3 region: CASTLSYNEQFF.

The J gene is TRBJ2-1, the V gene TRBV21-1. TRBV21-1 is described as a pseudogene. This CDR3 comprises 14 residues. CDR3 loop: CASRAGPPHNEQFF.

This CDR3 is CASSHRTSGAPRYYNEQFF. V is TRBV3-1 and J is TRBJ2-1; TCRdb's assignment of TRBD2 cannot be checked, as there is no DNA. CDR1 is LGHDT and CDR2 is YNNKEL in the germline V gene (reference sequence). CDR3 length: 19 amino acids.

J is TRBJ2-7 and V is TRBV12-3 or TRBV12-4. This CDR3 is built from 14 residues. CDR3 amino acids: CASSSGVSSYEQYF.

V and J are TRBV20-1 and TRBJ2-7; TCRdb names TRBD1, which stays unverified in the absence of DNA. Germline loops: CDR1 DFQATT, CDR2 SNEGSKA (reference sequence). The CDR3 totals 14 residues. CDR3 region: CSARDPPSSYEQYF.

This sequence joins TRBV11-2 and TRBJ1-1. The CDR3 length is 13 residues. Germline-derived CDR1 and CDR2 are SGHAT and FQNNGV. CDR3 loop: CASSLPAVAEAFF. The full variable domain, in which reference TRBV11-2 and TRBJ1-1 provide the parts outside the CDR3, is EAGVAQSPRYKIIEKRQSVAFWCNPISGHATLYWYQQILGQGPKLLIQFQNNGVVDDSQLPKDRFSAERLKGVDSTLKIQPAKLEDSAVYLCASSLPAVAEAFFGQGTRLTVV.

The rearrangement joins TRBV6-5 to TRBJ1-2. Germline assignment: CDR1 MNHEY and CDR2 SVGAGI. The CDR3 runs to 11 residues. The CDR3 reads CASSNRDRYTF.

This chain connects TRBV19 to TRBJ1-5; as DNA is missing, the TRBD1 call by TCRdb cannot be tested. CDR3 size: 13 residues. Germline-derived CDR1 and CDR2 are LNHDA and SQIVND (reference sequence). The CDR3 protein is CASSGDSNQPQHF.

The chain employs TRBV6-5 and TRBJ2-7; TCRdb reports TRBD2, a call that lacks DNA to check it against. Looked up from germline, CDR1 is MNHEY and CDR2 is SVGAGI. The CDR3 is made up of 14 amino acids. CDR3 sequence reads: CASSSLGLPYEQYF.

The chain combines TRBV7-9 with TRBJ1-4. There are 11 residues in the CDR3. Germline loops: CDR1 SEHNR, CDR2 FQNEAQ (reference sequence). The CDR3 region is CASSLNEKLFF. The whole variable domain, remainder taken from reference TRBV7-9 and TRBJ1-4, is DTGVSQNPRHKITKRGQNVTFRCDPISEHNRLYWYRQTLGQGPEFLTYFQNEAQLEKSRLLSDRFSAERPKGSFSTLEIQRTEQGDSAMYLCASSLNEKLFFGSGTQLSVL.

The chain couples TRBV6-4 to TRBJ2-2; without DNA, the TCRdb call of TRBD1 cannot be checked. Germline V gene data show CDR1 as MRHNA and CDR2 as SNTAGT. This CDR3 is 15 amino acids long. The CDR3 sequence is CASSDSNRVTGELFF.

This rearrangement joins TRBV5-1 to TRBJ1-1; the TCRdb D gene call, TRBD1, has no DNA to confirm it. There are 15 residues in the CDR3. The germline V gene has CDR1 SGHRS and CDR2 YFSETQ. CDR3 region: CASSLGPGQNTEAFF.

The CDR3 region is CATSHNLEPLEQFF. This chain links TRBV15 with TRBJ2-1. Germline CDR1 reads LNHNV; CDR2 reads YYDKDF (reference sequence). The CDR3 extends over 14 amino acids. The variable domain in full, with the rest retrieved from reference TRBV15 and TRBJ2-1, is DAMVIQNPRYQVTQFGKPVTLSCSQTLNHNVMYWYQQKSSQAPKLLFHYYDKDFNNEADTPDNFQSRRPNTSFCFLDIRSPGLGDTAMYLCATSHNLEPLEQFFGPGTRLTVL.

This chain uses TRBV20-1 with TRBJ1-5; TCRdb designates TRBD1, a call that cannot be tested without DNA. Germline loops: CDR1 DFQATT, CDR2 SNEGSKA (reference sequence). This CDR3 spans 14 amino acids. CDR3 residues: CSALRADSNQPQHF.

This rearrangement joins TRBV28 to TRBJ1-1. This CDR3 region has 14 residues. The V gene's germline CDR1 is MDHEN and CDR2 SYDVKM. The CDR3 loop is CASSRLGTDTEAFF.

V gene TRBV4-1 combines with J gene TRBJ2-6; checking the TCRdb D call of TRBD1 is not possible without DNA. The CDR3 is 17 amino acids. The germline V gene has CDR1 MGHRA and CDR2 YSYEKL. CDR3 region: CASSQEGAGSGANVLTF.

The J gene is TRBJ2-1, the V gene TRBV4-2; TCRdb returns TRBD1, unconfirmable since there is no DNA. The CDR3 length is 13 residues. Germline CDR1 reads LGHNA; CDR2 reads YNFKEQ. The chain's CDR3 is CASSQRGGDEQFF.

V is TRBV7-3 and J is TRBJ2-3; TCRdb proposes TRBD1, but this gene call is untestable without DNA. Germline assignment: CDR1 SGHTA and CDR2 FQGTGA. The CDR3 is made up of 15 amino acids. The CDR3 region is CASSLGGGAADTQYF.

The V and J genes are TRBV6-2 or TRBV6-3 and TRBJ2-3; TCRdb names TRBD1, which stays unverified in the absence of DNA. CDR1 is MNHEY and CDR2 is SVGEGT in the germline V gene. The CDR3 has 16 amino acids. CDR3 region: CASSYSDGGAIDTQYF.

The chain employs TRBV28 and TRBJ2-3; TCRdb names TRBD1, which stays unverified in the absence of DNA. The CDR3 extends over 15 amino acids. Germline V gives CDR1 MDHEN, CDR2 SYDVKM. The CDR3: CDSSLGGEKEHTQYF.

The chain combines TRBV29-1 with TRBJ2-3; TCRdb names TRBD1, which stays unverified in the absence of DNA. In germline, CDR1 is SQVTM, CDR2 ANQGSEA. The CDR3 length is 13 residues. This CDR3 reads CSVGDRVTDTQYF.

This chain connects TRBV7-9 to TRBJ1-4. Germline V gene lookup returns CDR1 SEHNR and CDR2 FQNEAQ (reference sequence). This CDR3 region has 14 residues. The CDR3 here is CASSLEIEVGKLFF.

The V gene is TRBV29-1, the J gene TRBJ2-2; TCRdb's D call of TRBD2 is untestable without DNA. Germline loops: CDR1 SQVTM, CDR2 ANQGSEA. The CDR3 length is 12 residues. CDR3 amino acids: CSVLRAAGELFF.

This rearrangement joins TRBV13 to TRBJ2-7. Germline CDR1 PRHDT, CDR2 FYEKMQ (reference sequence). The CDR3 covers 12 residues. The CDR3 spells CASSSGSYEQYF.